A single sample gave rise to the 13 T cell receptor beta chains below, sequenced in a study of neoadjuvant anti-PD-1 for oral cavity cancer. Method: immunoSEQ multiplex PCR; TCRdb's copy keeps in-frame clones and lacks some. The table includes roughly 9,300 clones, 66% detected once. The starting material was tumor tissue, obtained before nivolumab (anti-PD-1) treatment. These receptors all stem from a person aged 35-79 years with oral cavity squamous cell carcinoma.

J is TRBJ2-1 and V is TRBV13, with a possible D match to TRBD2 (5 bases). CDR1 is PRHDT, CDR2 FYEKMQ, per germline (reference sequence). CDR3 length: 15 residues. V lost 5 bases to trimming and J lost 0 bases, with 11 bases between them. CDR3 nucleotides: TGTGCCAGCAGCGTCTGGAGGAGCTCCTACAATGAGCAGTTCTTC. It encodes CASSVWRSSYNEQFF.

This clone was counted a few times. V gene TRBV11-2 combines with J gene TRBJ1-1; possibly TRBD1 for D (5 bases). The V gene lost 0 bases and the J gene lost 3 bases, with 8 bases spanning the gap. This CDR3 is built from 14 residues. CDR1 and CDR2 from the germline V gene are SGHAT and FQNNGV. Here the CDR3 reads CASSLDGGYTEAFF. The CDR3 DNA reads as TGTGCCAGCAGCTTAGATGGGGGGTACACTGAAGCTTTCTTT.

The genes are TRBV2 and TRBJ1-1; 10 positions agree with TRBD1. The CDR3 is 14 residues long. Germline V CDR1 and CDR2: SNHLY, FYNNEI. The trim removed 6 bases at V and 7 bases at J, leaving 8 bases unmatched. DNA of the CDR3: TGTGCCAGCAGCGTCCGACAGGGGGCGGATGAAGCTTTCTTT. This sequence encodes CASSVRQGADEAFF.

The chain recombines TRBV6-1 with TRBJ1-5; perhaps TRBD1 as D (5 bases). Germline V CDR1 and CDR2: MNHNS, SASEGT. V was shortened by 4 bases and J by 4 bases, with 17 bases between the two germline ends. There are 16 residues in the CDR3. For the CDR3, the DNA is TGTGCCAGCAGTGTACGAGCCGGGACGGAAAATCAGCCCCAGCATTTT. Translating it yields CASSVRAGTENQPQHF.

The chain combines TRBV18 with TRBJ1-2, with D hard to call. The germline CDR1 and CDR2 sequences are KGHSH and LQKENI. The CDR3 totals 14 residues. V lost 0 bases and J 7 bases, leaving 12 bases between the germline ends. CDR3 sequence: CASSPPNGPGGYTF. CDR3 nucleotides: TGTGCCAGCTCACCACCGAACGGACCCGGTGGCTACACCTTC.

The chain recombines TRBV5-1 with TRBJ1-1, with D maybe TRBD1 (6 bases). The CDR3 length is 14 residues. Trimming left V 6 bases short and J 4 bases short, with 16 bases between. Germline lookup yields CDR1 SGHRS and CDR2 YFSETQ. CDR3 sequence (DNA): TGCGCCAGCACCACACAGGGTGGCTCCACTGAAGCTTTCTTT. Translated, it gives CASTTQGGSTEAFF.

This clone is labeled as large. This sequence joins TRBV15 and TRBJ2-7; 8 bases line up with TRBD2. This CDR3 has 14 residues. With 5 bases clipped from V and 6 bases from J, the junction kept 9 bases outside the gene matches. From germline, CDR1 is LNHNV and CDR2 YYDKDF (reference sequence). CDR3 loop: CATSVRTREGEQYF. For the CDR3, the DNA is TGTGCCACCAGCGTTCGGACCCGGGAGGGCGAGCAGTACTTC. Combining the CDR3 with reference TRBV15 and TRBJ2-7 gives the whole variable domain DAMVIQNPRYQVTQFGKPVTLSCSQTLNHNVMYWYQQKSSQAPKLLFHYYDKDFNNEADTPDNFQSRRPNTSFCFLDIRSPGLGDTAMYLCATSVRTREGEQYFGPGTRLTVT.

This chain uses TRBV19 with TRBJ2-1, with a possible D match to TRBD2 (7 bases). This CDR3 has 15 amino acids. Trimming cost V 3 bases and J 6 bases, with 15 bases left between them. In germline, CDR1 is LNHDA, CDR2 SQIVND (reference sequence). As DNA, the CDR3 is TGTGCCAGTAGTATCGACGAGGGGGGGGCCAATGAGCAGTTCTTC. It encodes CASSIDEGGANEQFF.

CDR3 sequence (DNA): TGTGCCAGCTCATTTGGGACAAACTCCTACGAGCAGTACTTC. It translates to CASSFGTNSYEQYF. This rearrangement joins TRBV18 to TRBJ2-7; possible D gene TRBD1, 6 bases. The CDR3 is 14 residues long. Looked up from germline, CDR1 is KGHSH and CDR2 is LQKENI. Trimming removed 5 bases at V and 0 bases at J, with 11 bases between.

The chain has TRBV7-9 and TRBJ2-3; D unclear. V was trimmed by 7 bases and J by 0 bases, leaving 14 bases between them. The CDR3 runs 15 residues. The germline CDR1 and CDR2 sequences are SEHNR and FQNEAQ (reference sequence). The CDR3 reads CASIYEELSTDTQYF. In DNA, the CDR3 is TGTGCCAGCATCTATGAGGAACTAAGCACAGATACGCAGTATTTT.

In this sample, this clone turned up a few times. The chain couples TRBV30 to TRBJ2-7; 9 bases line up with TRBD1. V lost 0 bases and J lost 6; bases outside the gene matches: 9. The CDR3 is 15 amino acids. Germline-derived CDR1 and CDR2 are GTSNPN and SVGIG (reference sequence). The CDR3 sequence: CAWSVRWDRDAEQYF. CDR3 coding DNA: TGTGCCTGGAGTGTACGATGGGACAGGGACGCCGAGCAGTACTTC.

This clone showed up just a few times. J is TRBJ1-1 and V is TRBV11-2; D is unresolved. V was clipped by 1 base and J by 5 bases, with 11 bases between them. The germline V gene has CDR1 SGHAT and CDR2 FQNNGV. The CDR3 runs 14 residues. In DNA form, the CDR3 reads TGTGCCAGCAGCTTAGCTTCGCCCAGGACTGAAGCTTTCTTT. Its translation: CASSLASPRTEAFF.

This sequence joins TRBV5-5 and TRBJ1-2; 7 bases are a match to TRBD1. This CDR3 has 14 residues. Germline CDR1 reads SGHKS; CDR2 reads YYEKEE (reference sequence). With 3 bases clipped from V and 6 bases from J, the junction kept 8 bases outside the gene matches. As DNA, the CDR3 is TGTGCCAGCAGCTCGCTGACAGGGCCGGATGGCTACACCTTC. As protein: CASSSLTGPDGYTF.